This is a list of T cell receptor beta chains from one sample in a study of T cells in tumors after PD-1 blockade. Libraries were prepared by immunoSEQ multiplex PCR; TCRdb keeps only in-frame clonotypes and omits some of them. Found here are tens of thousands of clones, approximately 75% of them singletons; the top ten hold approximately 15%. This specimen was PBMCs, taken before anti-PD-1 treatment. The receptors derive from a human donor with basal cell carcinoma. CDR3s leave out the opening cysteine and the closing phenylalanine or tryptophan. Only some rows state a clone size, as once, few, many or a class for expanded clones.

ASSVTSGMGTGELF TRBV9 once
ATSDDRMNTEAF TRBV24-1 NA
ASSIQGVGNQPQH TRBV19 NA
ASSLWVLGGYT TRBV5-6 NA
ASSFVQVVGTDTQY TRBV5-4 NA
ASSFNFANTGELF TRBV27 NA
ASSGTGKVQETQY TRBV28 NA
AVAGGYTDTQY TRBV3-1/TRBV3-2 once
ASSDPGQGARYYGYT TRBV6-1 NA
ASSQNWGQNEKLF TRBV3-1/TRBV3-2 NA
ASSADRGSSGANVLT TRBV28 few
ASRPTSGAQF TRBV2 NA
ASSYGLANTGELF TRBV5-1 NA
ASSLFWQSSYNSPLH TRBV5-1 few
ASSSGTGGREKLF TRBV6-5 NA
ASSTPGLAGVQETQY TRBV7-8 NA
AISEEGKTEAF TRBV10-3 NA
ASSLGDSYEQY TRBV11-3 NA
AWSSGIITEAF TRBV30 once
ASNWDRGTEAF TRBV6-5 NA
ASSLDGRGLEQY TRBV5-1 NA
ASSATPTLNTEAF TRBV9 NA
ASRPIRDSTYEQY TRBV6-5 NA
ASSLSGTGADEQY TRBV5-1 NA
ASSPGGETQY TRBV18 NA
ASSLLAGIYNEQF TRBV7-3 NA
ASRDGWAEKLF TRBV2 NA
ASITYTEAF TRBV28 NA
ASSQLPNTIY TRBV6-5 NA
ASREAGTAGQPQH TRBV10-2 NA
AIRTAGGADTQY TRBV10-3 NA
SVGWTGEYEQY TRBV29-1 NA
ARGQGYSGSTDTQY TRBV10-1 few
ASSHRDNEQF TRBV4-1 NA
ASSSGTGYAEQY TRBV18 few
ASSFSSDEQY TRBV12-3/TRBV12-4 NA
ASTQGQGSYGYT TRBV6-5 NA
ASSLGQNKNIQY TRBV6-5 NA
ASSGQYGDTQY TRBV9 NA
ASSGRIWNEKLF TRBV10-2 NA
ASRRTGVYTQY TRBV25-1 NA
ATSADRASGNTIY TRBV15 NA